The clone carrying this T cell receptor (beta chain) was recorded at least ten times. Stated time point: newly diagnosed GD, antithyroid drugs for less than 3 months. From PBMCs, RNA was extracted and then used to make the TCR library. The source of the sample is a study of regulatory T cells in long-lasting Graves disease. V was cut by 0 bases and J by 0 bases, with 6 bases left in between. The CDR3 spans 15 residues. Germline CDR1 is MNHEY and CDR2 is SVGEGT. Building of the TCR beta libraries involved iRepertoire HTBI primers and Arm-PCR of CDR3 regions. TCRdb ran MiXCR on the multiplex PCR reads and lists one entry per CDR3 protein. The sample lists approximately 470,000 distinct CDR3 sequences, 15% to 20% occurring once. These sequences were also reported in another study, on T cells in Graves' hyperthyroidism and ophthalmopathy.

The clonotype was recovered from a man aged 35-49 years with Graves disease. The sequencing here drew on peripheral blood mononuclear cells (PBMCs), taken at new diagnosis, from a patient treated with antithyroid drugs. The genes are TRBV6-2 or TRBV6-3 and TRBJ2-1; D is unresolved. This CDR3 is CASSYSRSSYNEQFF. The CDR3 nucleotides are TGTGCCAGCAGTTACTCCAGAAGCTCCTACAATGAGCAGTTCTTC.